These 30 T cell receptor beta chains share one sample of origin, sequenced in a study of cytomegalovirus exposure and HLA in healthy donors. PCR involved 60 Vbeta and 13 Jbeta primers. Sequencing used immunoSEQ multiplex PCR; TCRdb keeps in-frame clones, though not all of them. The top ten hold roughly 6% of the sample, which has roughly 100,000 clones, more than 60% seen once. Input material: PBMCs. The receptor set was obtained from a woman aged 45-65 years in good health and CMV-seropositive.

The chain carries TRBV29-1 and TRBJ2-4; D unclear. The germline V gene encodes CDR1 SQVTM and CDR2 ANQGSEA. This CDR3 comprises 12 residues. V gave up 2 bases and J gave up 6 bases, with 8 bases separating them. The CDR3 coding sequence is TGCAGCGTTGAACCTCCGGGAAACATTCAGTACTTC. Translated: CSVEPPGNIQYF.

The chain is built from TRBV29-1 and TRBJ1-1, with D possibly being TRBD1 (6 bases). Germline values: CDR1 SQVTM, CDR2 ANQGSEA. The CDR3 has 15 amino acids. This CDR3 reads CIVVQGSGMNTEAFF. Written as DNA, the CDR3 is TGCATCGTAGTACAGGGTTCAGGGATGAACACTGAAGCTTTCTTT.

The chain recombines TRBV2 with TRBJ1-4, with a tentative D call TRBD1 (5 bases). Germline lookup yields CDR1 SNHLY and CDR2 FYNNEI. Trimming cost V 4 bases and J 3 bases, with 9 bases left between them. This CDR3 contains 14 residues. CDR3 sequence reads: CASSVDSSNEKLFF. CDR3 bases: TGTGCCAGCAGTGTAGACAGTTCTAATGAAAAACTGTTTTTT. Full variable domain (remainder filled in from reference TRBV2 and TRBJ1-4): EPEVTQTPSHQVTQMGQEVILRCVPISNHLYFYWYRQILGQKVEFLVSFYNNEISEKSEIFDDQFSVERPDGSNFTLKIRSTKLEDSAMYFCASSVDSSNEKLFFGSGTQLSVL.

The chain uses TRBV5-1 and TRBJ1-5; D gene uncertain. The CDR3 is 15 amino acids. Germline V gives CDR1 SGHRS, CDR2 YFSETQ. V was cut by 2 bases and J by 4 bases, with 13 bases left in between. This CDR3 is CASSLYGRGNQPQHF. DNA for the CDR3: TGCGCCAGCAGCTTATACGGACGGGGTAATCAGCCCCAGCATTTT.

This clone was counted once. This rearrangement joins TRBV19 to TRBJ2-2, with TRBD1 identical over 7 bases. V lost 5 bases, J lost 3 bases, and 6 bases stayed unmatched. Germline CDR1 reads LNHDA; CDR2 reads SQIVND (reference sequence). The CDR3 consists of 15 residues. The CDR3 DNA reads TGTGCCAGTAGTCAAAAACAGGGGTACACCGGGGAGCTGTTTTTT. Its translation: CASSQKQGYTGELFF.

In its sample, this clone was seen a few times. The chain couples TRBV18 to TRBJ2-1, with 11 bases that match TRBD1. The CDR3 has 16 residues. The trim removed 6 bases at V and 2 bases at J, leaving 6 bases unmatched. CDR1 is KGHSH, CDR2 LQKENI, per germline. The CDR3 loop is CASSPGTGGAYNEQFF. CDR3 in DNA: TGTGCCAGCTCGCCGGGGACAGGGGGAGCCTACAATGAGCAGTTCTTC.

The V call is TRBV7-8, the J call TRBJ2-3; TRBD1 matches 8 bases. Germline CDR1 is SGHVS and CDR2 is FQNEAQ. The CDR3 consists of 14 residues. With V trimmed by 3 bases and J by 5 bases, 4 bases remained unmatched. CDR3 DNA: TGTGCCAGCAGCTTTGAGACAGGGGTAGATACGCAGTATTTT. Translating it yields CASSFETGVDTQYF. The whole variable domain, filled in from reference TRBV7-8 and TRBJ2-3, reads GAGVSQSPRYKVAKRGQDVALRCDPISGHVSLFWYQQALGQGPEFLTYFQNEAQLDKSGLPSDRFFAERPEGSVSTLKIQRTQQEDSAVYLCASSFETGVDTQYFGPGTRLTVL.

This clone is a singleton in its sample. The rearrangement joins TRBV7-9 to TRBJ2-7; possible D gene TRBD1, 5 bases. Per the germline V gene, CDR1 is SEHNR and CDR2 is FQNEAQ (reference sequence). The CDR3 runs to 17 residues. V was pared by 5 bases and J by 2 bases, with 22 bases between. CDR3 in amino acids: CASSPPPSQGRTYEQYF. The CDR3, as DNA: TGTGCCAGCAGCCCCCCCCCATCCCAGGGAAGGACCTACGAGCAGTACTTC. The entire variable domain, with the rest obtained from reference TRBV7-9 and TRBJ2-7, is as follows: DTGVSQNPRHKITKRGQNVTFRCDPISEHNRLYWYRQTLGQGPEFLTYFQNEAQLEKSRLLSDRFSAERPKGSFSTLEIQRTEQGDSAMYLCASSPPPSQGRTYEQYFGPGTRLTVT.

The V call is TRBV30, the J call TRBJ1-4; D perhaps matches TRBD1 (6 bases). From germline, CDR1 is GTSNPN and CDR2 SVGIG (reference sequence). This CDR3 has 16 amino acids. V was shortened by 4 bases and J by 1 base, with 16 bases between the two germline ends. The CDR3 region has the DNA TGTGCCTGGACCTTGGGGGCCGGTGGAACTAATGAAAAACTGTTTTTT. It codes for CAWTLGAGGTNEKLFF.

The J gene is TRBJ1-4, the V gene TRBV27; 8 bases are shared with TRBD1. CDR1 is MNHEY and CDR2 is SMNVEV in the germline V gene (reference sequence). Germline trimming cut 5 bases from V and 13 bases from J; bases unmatched to any gene: 12. This CDR3 contains 14 residues. The CDR3 sequence: CASSRTGPRVGLFF. CDR3 in DNA: TGTGCCAGCAGTAGGACAGGGCCCCGGGTAGGACTGTTTTTT.

The gene calls are TRBV6-1 and TRBJ2-2; D uncertain. The V and J ends lost 5 bases and 1 base respectively, with 5 bases between them. Germline lookup yields CDR1 MNHNS and CDR2 SASEGT. This CDR3 is 13 amino acids long. The CDR3 loop is CASSRQNTGELFF. The CDR3 DNA reads TGTGCCAGCAGTCGACAGAACACCGGGGAGCTGTTTTTT.

The chain employs TRBV5-1 and TRBJ1-5, with TRBD1 matching over 12 bases. The CDR3 runs to 16 residues. Per the germline V gene, CDR1 is SGHRS and CDR2 is YFSETQ. V was clipped by 1 base and J by 4 bases; unmatched bases: 3. CDR3 protein: CASSLPGQGANQPQHF. The CDR3 nucleotides are TGCGCCAGCAGCTTGCCGGGACAGGGGGCGAATCAGCCCCAGCATTTT.

The V and J genes are TRBV29-1 and TRBJ1-2, with a possible D match to TRBD1 (6 bases). Deletions cut 5 bases from V and 2 bases from J, with 15 bases between. Germline values: CDR1 SQVTM, CDR2 ANQGSEA. The CDR3 totals 14 residues. The CDR3 sequence: CSVTLPGENYGYTF. In DNA form, the CDR3 reads TGCAGCGTTACCCTCCCAGGGGAAAACTATGGCTACACCTTC.

The J gene is TRBJ2-5, the V gene TRBV5-1; possible D gene TRBD1, 5 bases. Matching the DNA end better, TRBJ2-7 makes the J call doubtful. Looked up from germline, CDR1 is SGHRS and CDR2 is YFSETQ. The CDR3 runs 13 residues. The CDR3 DNA follows: TGCGCCAGCAGCTGGAAGGGGAACTACGAGCAGTACTTC. Amino acids: CASSWKGNYEQYF.

The chain links TRBV6-5 to TRBJ1-1; 10 bases align to TRBD1. Germline lookup yields CDR1 MNHEY and CDR2 SVGAGI. This CDR3 spans 13 amino acids. J gave up 10 bases and V 10 bases, and 12 bases lay outside the gene matches. The CDR3 reads CAISQGQGTRAFF. The CDR3 DNA is TGTGCCATCTCCCAGGGACAGGGGACGAGAGCTTTCTTT.

This clone has only a few counts. The V and J genes are TRBV28 and TRBJ2-5; D gene unclear. The CDR3 has 14 amino acids. The germline V gene has CDR1 MDHEN and CDR2 SYDVKM. V lost 1 base and J lost 2, with 8 bases in between. The CDR3 spells CASSLYTGQETQYF. The CDR3 DNA reads TGTGCCAGCAGTTTATATACGGGTCAAGAGACCCAGTACTTC.

This clone turned up a few times. This chain uses TRBV7-2 with TRBJ2-7; D unclear. This CDR3 spans 12 amino acids. With 1 base removed from V and 3 bases from J, the gap between germline ends came to 4 bases. Germline loops: CDR1 SGHTA, CDR2 FQGNSA. The CDR3 coding sequence is TGTGCCAGCAGCTTAGAGAGCTACGAGCAGTACTTC. It codes for CASSLESYEQYF.

This chain connects TRBV21-1 to TRBJ2-5; the table names TRBD1, a call not compared with the DNA. The tail of the sequence fits TRBJ2-7 better, so the J call may be wrong. TRBV21-1 is tagged as a pseudogene. The CDR3 runs to 15 residues. In DNA form, the CDR3 reads TGTGCCAGCAGCAAGGGACAACCCTTCTCTGACGAGCAGTACTTC. Protein sequence: CASSKGQPFSDEQYF.

V and J are TRBV14 and TRBJ2-1; perhaps TRBD2 as D (6 bases). V was cut by 4 bases and J by 9 bases, with 16 bases left in between. Germline values: CDR1 SGHDN, CDR2 FVKESK. The CDR3 consists of 14 residues. The CDR3 loop is CASSRDFLVTEQFF. CDR3 coding DNA: TGTGCCAGCAGCCGGGACTTTCTTGTCACTGAGCAGTTCTTC.

The chain carries TRBV28 and TRBJ1-5; TRBD1 is a possible D gene (6 bases). Trimming removed 8 bases from V and 2 bases from J, with 13 bases in between. This CDR3 has 14 residues. Germline V CDR1 and CDR2: MDHEN, SYDVKM. The CDR3 DNA follows: TGTGCCAGCCTCCGGGGGGCTGGCAATCAGCCCCAGCATTTT. Protein sequence: CASLRGAGNQPQHF.

This clone is a singleton in its sample. The rearrangement uses TRBV7-9 and TRBJ1-5; possibly TRBD1 for D (5 bases). Trimming stripped 3 bases from V and 9 bases from J, with 12 bases between. The CDR3 loop spans 13 amino acids. CDR1 is SEHNR and CDR2 is FQNEAQ in the germline V gene (reference sequence). CDR3 sequence (DNA): TGTGCCAGCAGCTTGGGCAGCGGGGGGCCCCAGCATTTT. Its translation is CASSLGSGGPQHF.

The chain has TRBV11-2 and TRBJ2-7; TRBD2 aligns across 7 bases. The CDR3 contains 15 residues. Germline-derived CDR1 and CDR2 are SGHAT and FQNNGV. V was clipped by 4 bases and J by 3 bases; unmatched bases: 9. CDR3 nucleotides: TGTGCCAGCAGCTGGGGGACTATGGGAGGCTACGAGCAGTACTTC. Protein product: CASSWGTMGGYEQYF.

The chain recombines TRBV4-3 with TRBJ2-2; TRBD2 aligns across 8 bases. CDR1 LGHNA and CDR2 YSLEER come from the germline V gene. There are 19 residues in the CDR3. The V and J ends lost 0 bases and 0 bases, in that order; junction bases with no gene match: 9. This chain's CDR3 is CASSQDATGLVANTGELFF. In DNA form, the CDR3 reads TGCGCCAGCAGCCAAGACGCTACGGGACTAGTCGCGAACACCGGGGAGCTGTTTTTT.

The chain uses TRBV30 and TRBJ2-3; maybe TRBD1 (6 bases). This CDR3 spans 14 amino acids. In germline, CDR1 is GTSNPN, CDR2 SVGIG (reference sequence). V shed 1 base and J shed 3 bases, with 11 bases lying between them. CDR3 DNA sequence: TGTGCCTGGAGTGAACAGGGAGTTACAGATACGCAGTATTTT. Its protein product is CAWSEQGVTDTQYF.

The chain is built from TRBV4-2 and TRBJ1-3, with D tentatively TRBD1 (6 bases). V gave up 3 bases and J gave up 0 bases, with 15 bases separating them. CDR3 size: 17 residues. Germline CDR1 reads LGHNA; CDR2 reads YNFKEQ. CDR3 nucleotide sequence: TGTGCCAGCAGCCATAACGGCAGGGGAAGCTCTGGAAACACCATATATTTT. It is translated as CASSHNGRGSSGNTIYF.

This chain joins TRBV18 and TRBJ2-1, with 7 bases fitting TRBD1. The length of the CDR3 is 14 residues. V lost 7 bases, J lost 4 bases, and 7 bases stayed unmatched. Germline CDR1 KGHSH, CDR2 LQKENI. The CDR3 protein is CASYQGGTYNEQFF. CDR3 nucleotides: TGTGCCAGCTATCAAGGGGGCACGTACAATGAGCAGTTCTTC.

This clone appeared a single time. The chain carries TRBV7-6 and TRBJ2-5; a weak D match, TRBD2 (5 bases). The J call may be faulty, since TRBJ2-7 better matches the DNA end. The CDR3 extends over 12 amino acids. The germline gives CDR1 SGHVS, CDR2 FNYEAQ. CDR3 nucleotides: TGTGCCAGCAGCCTTAGCGTCCACGAGCAGTACTTC. It codes for CASSLSVHEQYF.

The V call is TRBV5-1, the J call TRBJ1-1; D is perhaps TRBD1 (5 bases). Trimming took 4 bases from V and 4 from J, leaving 11 bases between them. Germline values: CDR1 SGHRS, CDR2 YFSETQ. This CDR3 spans 13 amino acids. DNA for the CDR3: TGCGCCAGCAGCGGGGGGGAAGTCACTGAAGCTTTCTTT. Residues: CASSGGEVTEAFF.

In this sample, this clone turned up once. The chain carries TRBV18 and TRBJ1-2, with D tentatively TRBD1 (5 bases). The germline gives CDR1 KGHSH, CDR2 LQKENI. CDR3 length: 13 amino acids. The V gene lost 3 bases and the J gene lost 7 bases, with 12 bases spanning the gap. The CDR3 DNA follows: TGTGCCAGCTCACCTTTAGACAGTCGTGGCTACACCTTC. This codes for CASSPLDSRGYTF.

The chain combines TRBV7-2 with TRBJ2-5; possibly TRBD1 for D (5 bases). Per germline, CDR1 SGHTA and CDR2 FQGNSA. CDR3 size: 14 residues. Trimming removed 2 bases from V and 2 bases from J, with 9 bases in between. Written as DNA, the CDR3 is TGTGCCAGCAGCTTACTCCCAGGGCAAGAGACCCAGTACTTC. Its protein is CASSLLPGQETQYF.